Below, 2 T cell receptor beta chains from the same sample are listed, as sequenced in a study. Bulk TCR libraries were prepared using a modified SMART protocol. TCRdb reprocessed the 5' RACE reads via MiXCR and lists one record per CDR3 protein. The sample lists some 570 distinct CDR3 sequences, 20% to 25% occurring once. The sequences come from gluten tetramer+ CD4+ T cells from blood or duodenal biopsy (not recorded which); whether cultured is not recorded, collected while untreated, on a gluten-free diet, or during gluten challenge (not recorded which). The receptor set was obtained from a female donor with celiac disease.

Within the sample, this clonotype is medium-sized. This chain links TRBV20-1 with TRBJ2-7, with TRBD2 identical over 12 bases. Unmatched junction bases numbered 2, after V lost 0 bases and J lost 5 bases. CDR3 size: 14 residues. Germline assignment: CDR1 DFQATT and CDR2 SNEGSKA (reference sequence). The DNA for the CDR3 is TGCAGTGCTAGAGACGGACTAGCGGGAAACGAGCAGTACTTC. Translating gives CSARDGLAGNEQYF.

The rearrangement links TRBV14 to TRBJ1-3, with D hard to call. Looked up from germline, CDR1 is SGHDN and CDR2 is FVKESK. V lost 5 bases, J lost 2 bases, and 16 bases lay in between. This CDR3 comprises 16 residues. The CDR3 bases are TGTGCCAGCAGCGCCCCTCACGGAACTCCTGGAAACACCATATATTTT. It translates to CASSAPHGTPGNTIYF.